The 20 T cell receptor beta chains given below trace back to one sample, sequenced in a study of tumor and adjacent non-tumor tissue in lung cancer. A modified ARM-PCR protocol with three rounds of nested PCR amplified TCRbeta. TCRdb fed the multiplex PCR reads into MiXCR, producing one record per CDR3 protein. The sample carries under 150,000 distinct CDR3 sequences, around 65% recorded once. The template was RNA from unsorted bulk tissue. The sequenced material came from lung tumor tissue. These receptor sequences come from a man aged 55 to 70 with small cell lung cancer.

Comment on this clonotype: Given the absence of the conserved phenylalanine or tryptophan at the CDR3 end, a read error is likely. CDR3 protein: CAINRRGQTQYL. In nucleotides, the CDR3 is TGTGCCATCAATAGGCGCGGGCAGACCCAGTACTTG. This chain connects TRBV10-3 to TRBJ2-5; D is possibly TRBD2 (5 bases). V was cut by 7 bases and J by 6 bases, with 12 bases left in between. The CDR3 sequence is 12 residues long. Per the germline V gene, CDR1 is ENHRY and CDR2 is SYGVKD.

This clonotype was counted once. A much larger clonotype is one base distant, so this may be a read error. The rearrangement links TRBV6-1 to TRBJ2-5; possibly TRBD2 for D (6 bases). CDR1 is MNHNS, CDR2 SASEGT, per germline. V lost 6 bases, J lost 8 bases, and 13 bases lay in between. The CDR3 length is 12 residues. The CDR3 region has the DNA TGTGCCAGCAGATCGGGAGAGCATACCCAGTACTTC. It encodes CASRSGEHTQYF.

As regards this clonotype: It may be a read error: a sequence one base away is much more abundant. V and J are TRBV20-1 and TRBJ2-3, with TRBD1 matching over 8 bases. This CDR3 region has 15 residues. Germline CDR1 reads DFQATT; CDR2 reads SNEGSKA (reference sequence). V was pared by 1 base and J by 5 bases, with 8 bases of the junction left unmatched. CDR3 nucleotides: TGCAGTGCTAGAGGCCCAGGGGGCGCGGTAGATACGCAGTATTTT. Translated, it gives CSARGPGGAVDTQYF.

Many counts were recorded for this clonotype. The CDR3: CASSLQGASGELFF. The CDR3 bases are TGTGCCAGCAGCCTACAGGGGGCCTCCGGGGAGCTGTTTTTT. The chain joins TRBV11-1 to TRBJ2-2; 9 nucleotides match TRBD1. The CDR3 runs to 14 residues. With 5 bases clipped from V and 6 bases from J, the junction kept 4 bases outside the gene matches. Germline assignment: CDR1 SGHAT and CDR2 FQDESV (reference sequence).

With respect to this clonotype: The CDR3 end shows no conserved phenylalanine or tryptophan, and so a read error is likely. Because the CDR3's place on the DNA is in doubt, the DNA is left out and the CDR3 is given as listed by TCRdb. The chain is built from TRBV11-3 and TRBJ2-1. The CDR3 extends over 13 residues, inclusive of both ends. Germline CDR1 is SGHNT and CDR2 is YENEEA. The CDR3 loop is CASSFYEDNELFL.

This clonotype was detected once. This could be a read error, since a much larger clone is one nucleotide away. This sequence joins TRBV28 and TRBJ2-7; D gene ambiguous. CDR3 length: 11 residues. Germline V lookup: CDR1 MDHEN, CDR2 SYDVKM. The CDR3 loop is CASSSLYERYF. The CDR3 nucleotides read TGTGCCAGCAGTTCACTTTACGAGCGGTACTTC.

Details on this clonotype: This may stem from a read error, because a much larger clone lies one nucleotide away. CDR3 protein: CASGSTRSNSPLHF. Written as DNA, the CDR3 is TGTGCCAGCGGATCGACCAGAAGTAATTCACCCCTCCACTTT. The chain is built from TRBV28 and TRBJ1-6; D not resolved. Looked up from germline, CDR1 is MDHEN and CDR2 is SYDVKM. This CDR3 spans 14 amino acids. V gave up 8 bases and J gave up 6 bases, with 14 bases separating them.

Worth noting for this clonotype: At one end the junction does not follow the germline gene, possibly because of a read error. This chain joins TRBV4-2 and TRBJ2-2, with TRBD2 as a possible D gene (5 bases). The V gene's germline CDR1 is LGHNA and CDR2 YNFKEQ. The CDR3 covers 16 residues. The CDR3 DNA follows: TGTGCCAGCGGCCAAGATCTGAGGGTCAACACCGGGAAGCTGTTTTTT. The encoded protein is CASGQDLRVNTGKLFF.

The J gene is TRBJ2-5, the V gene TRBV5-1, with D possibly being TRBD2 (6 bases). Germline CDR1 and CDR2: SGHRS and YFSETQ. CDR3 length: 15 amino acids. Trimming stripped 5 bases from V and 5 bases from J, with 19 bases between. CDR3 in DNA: TGCGCCAGCAGAATGACTAGTAACCTTAGGGAGACCCAGTACTTC. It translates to CASRMTSNLRETQYF.

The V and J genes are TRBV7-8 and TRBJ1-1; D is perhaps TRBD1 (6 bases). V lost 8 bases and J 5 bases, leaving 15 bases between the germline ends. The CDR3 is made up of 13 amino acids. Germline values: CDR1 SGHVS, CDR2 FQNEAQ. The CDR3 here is CASARGGRTEAFF. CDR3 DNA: TGTGCCAGCGCGAGGGGGGGGAGGACTGAAGCTTTCTTT.

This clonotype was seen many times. CDR3: CASGLLITTGSYTEAFF. The CDR3 nucleotides are TGTGCTAGTGGTTTGTTGATTACGACAGGGTCGTACACTGAAGCTTTCTTT. The chain links TRBV12-5 to TRBJ1-1; 7 nucleotides match TRBD1. V trimming: 2 bases; J trimming: 3 bases; junction bases outside the gene matches: 12. This CDR3 contains 17 residues. From germline, CDR1 is LGHNT and CDR2 FRNRAP.

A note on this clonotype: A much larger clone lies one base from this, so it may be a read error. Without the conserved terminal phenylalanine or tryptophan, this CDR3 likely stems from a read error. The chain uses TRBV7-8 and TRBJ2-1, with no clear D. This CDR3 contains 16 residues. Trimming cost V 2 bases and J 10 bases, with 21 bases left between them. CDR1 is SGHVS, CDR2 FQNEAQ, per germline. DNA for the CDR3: TGTGCCAGCAGCTTATTTGTGGCCCAGAGTTCGATCGAGCAGTTCTTA. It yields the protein CASSLFVAQSSIEQFL.

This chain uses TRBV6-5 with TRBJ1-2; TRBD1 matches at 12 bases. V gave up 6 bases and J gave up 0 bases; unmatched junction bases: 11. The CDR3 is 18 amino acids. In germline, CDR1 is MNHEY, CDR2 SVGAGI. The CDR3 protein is CASSRTGTGGTSNYGYTF. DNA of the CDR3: TGTGCCAGCAGCCGGACCGGGACAGGGGGCACCTCTAACTATGGCTACACCTTC.

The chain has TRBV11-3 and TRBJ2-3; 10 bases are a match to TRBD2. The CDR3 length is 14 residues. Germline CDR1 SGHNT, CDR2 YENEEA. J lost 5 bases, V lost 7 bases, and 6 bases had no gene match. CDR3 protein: CASIFRLAGDTQYF. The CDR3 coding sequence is TGTGCCAGCATCTTCCGACTAGCGGGAGATACGCAGTATTTT.

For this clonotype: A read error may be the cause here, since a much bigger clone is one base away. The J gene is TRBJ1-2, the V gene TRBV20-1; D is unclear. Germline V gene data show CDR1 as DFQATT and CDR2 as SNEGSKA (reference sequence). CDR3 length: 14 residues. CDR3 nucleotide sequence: TGCAGTACTAGAGATATATCAGCAAACTATGGCTACACCTTC. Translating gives CSTRDISANYGYTF.

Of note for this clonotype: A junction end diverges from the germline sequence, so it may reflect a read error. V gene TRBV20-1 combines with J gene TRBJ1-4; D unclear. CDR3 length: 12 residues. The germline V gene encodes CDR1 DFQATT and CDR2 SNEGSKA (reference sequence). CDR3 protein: CSASSMDEKLFF. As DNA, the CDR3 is TGCAGTGCTAGTTCCATGGACGAAAAACTGTTTTTC.

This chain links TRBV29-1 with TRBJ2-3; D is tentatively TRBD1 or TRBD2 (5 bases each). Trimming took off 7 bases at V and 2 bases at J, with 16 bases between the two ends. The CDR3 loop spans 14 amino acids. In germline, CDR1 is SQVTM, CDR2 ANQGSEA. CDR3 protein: CSGSVMGVTDTQYF. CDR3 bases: TGCAGCGGTAGCGTGATGGGGGTCACAGATACGCAGTATTTT.

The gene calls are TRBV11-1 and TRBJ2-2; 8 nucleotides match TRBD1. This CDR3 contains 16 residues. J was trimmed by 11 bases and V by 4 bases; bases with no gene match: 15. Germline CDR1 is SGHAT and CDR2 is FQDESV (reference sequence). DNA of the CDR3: TGTGCCAGCAGCTCCCCGGACAGGGTATACAGCGGAGAGCTGTTTTTT. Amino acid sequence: CASSSPDRVYSGELFF.

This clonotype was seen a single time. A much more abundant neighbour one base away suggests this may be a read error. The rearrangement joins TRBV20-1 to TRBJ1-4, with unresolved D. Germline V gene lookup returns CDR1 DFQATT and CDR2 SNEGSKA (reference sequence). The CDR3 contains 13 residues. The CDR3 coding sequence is TGCAGTGCTAGAGATTTGGAAAATGAAAAACTGCTTTTT. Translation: CSARDLENEKLLF.

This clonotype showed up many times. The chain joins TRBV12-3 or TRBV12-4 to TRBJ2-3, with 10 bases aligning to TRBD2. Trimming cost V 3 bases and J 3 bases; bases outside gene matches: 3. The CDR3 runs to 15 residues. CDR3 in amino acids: CASSFLAGATDTQYF. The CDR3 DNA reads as TGTGCCAGCAGTTTCCTAGCGGGAGCAACAGATACGCAGTATTTT.